A single sample is the source of the 11 T cell receptor beta chains below, sequenced in a study of OX40 agonist ivuxolimab in advanced cancers. Profiled with immunoSEQ multiplex PCR; TCRdb holds only in-frame clones, not every one. The sample shows 77,000 or so clones, more than 80% of them seen only once. Source: CD4+ or CD8+ T cells sorted from blood, taken in a trial of the OX40 agonist ivuxolimab. All receptors come from an adult with an advanced solid tumor such as melanoma, head and neck, liver or kidney cancer.

The chain is built from TRBV5-4 and TRBJ2-7; tentative D call: TRBD2 (5 bases). Germline V CDR1 and CDR2: SGHNT, YYREEE (reference sequence). The CDR3 covers 16 residues. V lost 4 bases to trimming and J lost 7 bases, with 24 bases between them. DNA of the CDR3: TGTGCCAGCAGCCGTCCGGGAACTCCCAATCCACGGGAGCAGTACTTC. Protein: CASSRPGTPNPREQYF.

This clone was detected only a few times. The rearrangement links TRBV19 to TRBJ1-5, with D possibly matching TRBD1 (6 bases). The CDR3 loop spans 17 amino acids. Germline V gene data show CDR1 as LNHDA and CDR2 as SQIVND (reference sequence). The V and J ends lost 8 bases and 2 bases respectively, with 22 bases between them. CDR3 DNA sequence: TGTGCCAGTCTCTCAGGGGCAGGAGGACCTCGCAATCAGCCCCAGCATTTT. It specifies CASLSGAGGPRNQPQHF.

V usage is TRBV19 and J usage is TRBJ1-4; D remains unclear. The germline V gene encodes CDR1 LNHDA and CDR2 SQIVND (reference sequence). Trimming shortened V by 3 bases and J by 5 bases, and 10 bases separated the two germline ends. CDR3 length: 14 residues. CDR3 amino acids: CASSILGINEKLFF. CDR3 nucleotides: TGTGCCAGTAGTATTTTGGGGATCAATGAAAAACTGTTTTTT.

This chain connects TRBV5-1 to TRBJ2-1, with a tentative D call TRBD1 (6 bases). This CDR3 contains 14 residues. The germline V gene has CDR1 SGHRS and CDR2 YFSETQ. V lost 0 bases and J 5 bases, leaving 9 bases between the germline ends. The CDR3 region is CASSLEAGDNEQFF. The CDR3 coding sequence is TGCGCCAGCAGCTTGGAGGCAGGGGACAATGAGCAGTTCTTC.

In its sample, this clone was seen once. The gene calls are TRBV5-1 and TRBJ1-3; D gene unclear. Germline values: CDR1 SGHRS, CDR2 YFSETQ. V shed 0 bases and J shed 0 bases, with 7 bases lying between them. The CDR3 is made up of 15 amino acids. The CDR3 DNA reads TGCGCCAGCAGCTTGGCCGGAAGCTCTGGAAACACCATATATTTT. Residues: CASSLAGSSGNTIYF. Using reference TRBV5-1 and TRBJ1-3 for the parts outside the CDR3, the full variable domain is KAGVTQTPRYLIKTRGQQVTLSCSPISGHRSVSWYQQTPGQGLQFLFEYFSETQRNKGNFPGRFSGRQFSNSRSEMNVSTLELGDSALYLCASSLAGSSGNTIYFGEGSWLTVV.

This clone has more than one count but fewer than ten. V and J are TRBV5-1 and TRBJ1-6; D remains unclear. Deletions cut 4 bases from V and 7 bases from J, with 9 bases between. The CDR3 has 13 residues. Looked up from germline, CDR1 is SGHRS and CDR2 is YFSETQ. CDR3 amino acids: CASSLMTNSPLHF. The CDR3, as DNA: TGCGCCAGCAGCCTGATGACGAATTCACCCCTCCACTTT.

The V gene is TRBV5-1, the J gene TRBJ1-1; TRBD1 matches at 10 bases. V gave up 3 bases and J gave up 1 base; unmatched junction bases: 6. This CDR3 has 16 residues. Germline assignment: CDR1 SGHRS and CDR2 YFSETQ. CDR3 sequence (DNA): TGCGCCAGCAGCTCCGGGACAGGGGTCGGGAACACTGAAGCTTTCTTT. Its translation is CASSSGTGVGNTEAFF.

This sequence joins TRBV7-9 and TRBJ1-4; D possibly corresponds to TRBD1 (5 bases). The CDR3 contains 15 residues. Germline V lookup: CDR1 SEHNR, CDR2 FQNEAQ (reference sequence). The germline V and J ends were trimmed by 4 bases and 0 bases, with 9 bases remaining between them. The CDR3 DNA reads TGTGCCAGCAGCTCCTCAGGGTCAACTAATGAAAAACTGTTTTTT. Protein: CASSSSGSTNEKLFF.

This clone was detected ten times or more. As DNA, the CDR3 is TGTGCCAGCTCGCAAACAGGGTCCCACGAGCAGTACTTC. Translated, it gives CASSQTGSHEQYF. The chain joins TRBV18 to TRBJ2-7, with TRBD1 as a possible D gene (6 bases). V lost 6 bases and J lost 5, with 14 bases in between. Germline V lookup: CDR1 KGHSH, CDR2 LQKENI. CDR3 length: 13 residues.

The chain employs TRBV10-1 and TRBJ2-7; either TRBD1 or TRBD2 may supply D (5 bases each). Germline V gene lookup returns CDR1 WNHNN and CDR2 SYGVQD (reference sequence). Trimming pared 8 bases from V and 4 bases from J, leaving 12 bases between. The CDR3 length is 12 residues. This CDR3 is CASGIWGYEQYF. The CDR3 nucleotides read TGCGCCAGCGGGATTTGGGGGTACGAGCAGTACTTC.

The V gene is TRBV7-6, the J gene TRBJ2-5; D ambiguous. Trimming cost V 4 bases and J 3 bases, with 3 bases left between them. Germline CDR1 is SGHVS and CDR2 is FNYEAQ. The CDR3 is 11 residues long. CDR3 sequence (DNA): TGTGCCAGCAGCTACGAAGAGACCCAGTACTTC. Residues: CASSYEETQYF.